These 8 T cell receptor beta chains share one sample of origin, sequenced in a study of shared clonotypes between healthy human individuals. Produced via immunoSEQ multiplex PCR; TCRdb's table is partial and in-frame only. The table includes over a million clones, about 84% detected once. The sequencing sample was made of memory CD4+ T cells from PBMCs. Subset indicated: CD45RA-negative fraction. These receptors were taken from a young man in good health. Some clones in this sample may be carry-over from other donors' samples.

About this clone: A far larger clone is just one base off, so this is likely a read error. The chain couples TRBV7-6 to TRBJ2-5, with 9 bases that match TRBD2. Trimming took 5 bases from V and 2 from J; bases not matched to a gene: 6. CDR3 length equals 15 residues. Germline CDR1 reads SGHVS; CDR2 reads FNYEAQ. CDR3 protein: CASSPGTSRQETQYF. The CDR3 nucleotides read TGTGCCAGCAGCCCAGGGACTAGCAGACAAGAGACCCAGTACTTC. Drawing the rest from reference TRBV7-6 and TRBJ2-5, the complete variable domain is GAGVSQSPRYKVTKRGQDVALRCDPISGHVSLYWYRQALGQGPEFLTYFNYEAQQDKSGLPNDRFSAERPEGSISTLTIQRTEQRDSAMYRCASSPGTSRQETQYFGPGTRLLVL.

This clone appeared once. The chain couples TRBV5-1 to TRBJ2-5; 11 nucleotides agree with TRBD2. The germline CDR1 and CDR2 sequences are SGHRS and YFSETQ. V lost 5 bases and J lost 2; bases outside the gene matches: 5. The length of the CDR3 is 15 residues. This CDR3 reads CASRLLAGGQETQYF. Here the CDR3 DNA reads TGCGCCAGCAGGTTGCTAGCGGGGGGACAAGAGACCCAGTACTTC.

The table lists this clone with a few counts. The chain carries TRBV2 and TRBJ1-5; TRBD1 aligns across 9 bases. The CDR3 has 13 amino acids. CDR1 SNHLY and CDR2 FYNNEI come from the germline V gene. The J segment lost 5 bases and the V segment lost 8 bases, leaving 4 bases of the junction unmatched. CDR3 in amino acids: CASGQGTYQPQHF. CDR3 coding DNA: TGTGCCAGCGGACAGGGGACTTATCAGCCCCAGCATTTT.

V and J are TRBV7-9 and TRBJ1-1, with D tentatively TRBD1 (5 bases). The CDR3 spans 12 residues. The V gene lost 2 bases and the J gene lost 7 bases, with 8 bases spanning the gap. Germline V gene data show CDR1 as SEHNR and CDR2 as FQNEAQ (reference sequence). The CDR3 is CASSLRGVEAFF. In DNA form, the CDR3 reads TGTGCCAGCAGCTTAAGGGGAGTTGAAGCTTTCTTT.

The genes are TRBV5-1 and TRBJ1-4, with D tentatively TRBD1 (5 bases). V was trimmed by 2 bases and J by 1 base, leaving 12 bases between them. CDR1 SGHRS and CDR2 YFSETQ come from the germline V gene. The CDR3 is made up of 16 amino acids. In DNA form, the CDR3 reads TGCGCCAGCAGCTTCGGACAATCTATAACTAATGAAAAACTGTTTTTT. This encodes CASSFGQSITNEKLFF.

CDR3 sequence (DNA): TGTGCCAGCAGTTCCGACGGTGGACAGCCCCAGCATTTT. Translating gives CASSSDGGQPQHF. The chain joins TRBV27 to TRBJ1-5, with unresolved D. Trimming left V 4 bases short and J 7 bases short, with 11 bases between. The germline gives CDR1 MNHEY, CDR2 SMNVEV (reference sequence). This CDR3 is built from 13 residues.

The rearrangement joins TRBV6-5 to TRBJ1-5; no clear D gene. The germline V gene has CDR1 MNHEY and CDR2 SVGAGI. The CDR3 extends over 15 amino acids. V was pared by 0 bases and J by 0 bases, with 6 bases between. CDR3 DNA: TGTGCCAGCAGTTACTCTTATGATAGCAATCAGCCCCAGCATTTT. Protein: CASSYSYDSNQPQHF.

Remarks on this clone: This CDR3 is also generated by other DNA sequences in the sample. The chain employs TRBV5-1 and TRBJ2-3; no reliable D call. With 0 bases removed from V and 4 bases from J, the gap between germline ends came to 6 bases. The CDR3 contains 13 residues. Germline V gives CDR1 SGHRS, CDR2 YFSETQ. This CDR3 is CASSLGYADTQYF. DNA for the CDR3: TGCGCCAGCAGCTTGGGGTATGCAGATACGCAGTATTTT. The whole variable domain, remainder taken from reference TRBV5-1 and TRBJ2-3, is KAGVTQTPRYLIKTRGQQVTLSCSPISGHRSVSWYQQTPGQGLQFLFEYFSETQRNKGNFPGRFSGRQFSNSRSEMNVSTLELGDSALYLCASSLGYADTQYFGPGTRLTVL.